This TCR beta chain was profiled in a study of T-cell memory formation after mild COVID-19 (dated by TCRdb to the early 2020s). Notes on the research overall: Most TCR sequence clusters were specific to one of the two donors. In a couple of donors, T-cell clones that expanded and contracted after mild COVID-19 were tracked by sequencing TCRalpha and TCRbeta repertoires over time. Two young, previously healthy adult volunteers, one female and one male, were included in the cohort.

Ficoll-Paque density gradient centrifugation was the method used to isolate PBMCs. The CDR3 sequence holds 16 residues, the cysteine and phenylalanine included. Here the CDR3 DNA is all that survives: 48 bases in frame from base 1. The germline ends are 11 bases apart after V is trimmed by 1 base and J by 0 bases. According to the germline V gene (reference sequence), CDR1 reads PRHDT and CDR2 reads FYEKMQ. The table lists this clonotype with a few counts. Its recognized antigen is unknown. No much larger clonotype is one base removed from it; base qualities were not supplied. The sequencing machine was an Illumina NovaSeq 6000. Using 5'RACE with constant-segment primers, TCRalpha and TCRbeta cDNA libraries were constructed, with sample barcodes and unique molecular identifiers added in the process. RNA was extracted from every sample with Trizol reagent. The libraries were amplified in two PCR steps, and the second step added a second sample barcode and Illumina TruSeq adapters. The libraries were sequenced on an Illumina NovaSeq using 2 x 150 bp paired-end reads. The original pipeline was this. Demultiplexing of reads and collapsing into UMI-guided consensus sequences were performed with migec v1.2.7. With mixcr v2.1.11, UMI consensuses were aligned to TRA and TRB V and J templates and assembled into clonotypes. A clonotype was counted as expanded or contracted only when both edgeR and NoisET called the clonotype significant, with the noise models trained on biological replicates. For edgeR calls, the cutoffs were a false discovery rate-adjusted p below 0.01 and a log2 fold-change threshold of 1. As an exploratory analysis of dynamics, PCA with hierarchical clustering was applied to max-normalized trajectories of the 1000 most abundant clonotypes. The CD4 or CD8 phenotype of responding clones was assigned using the separately sequenced CD4+ and CD8+ repertoires. TCRdb handled the public reads itself, with Q25 trimming in fastp and clone calling in MiXCR, and kept productive beta chains. Each entry merges the rows of one CDR3 protein and shows their most common DNA and genes. The V and J calls and clone size come from TCRdb's table, not from the authors' own analysis. The sample table holds approximately 290,000 distinct CDR3 sequences, of which roughly 21% were seen once. The ten largest clones take up roughly 21% of the sample.

Results the study describes overall, beyond this receptor: Some responding clones were detected in pre-infection memory, which suggested that pre-existing cross-reactive memory T cells had joined the SARS-CoV-2 response. Clones that contracted from day 15 to 85 showed balanced CD4/CD8 phenotypes, whereas a second wave of clones that expanded from day 15 to 37 leaned towards CD4+. Contracting CD4+ clones were located mainly in the CM and EM memory subsets, whereas CD8+ clones were found to be enriched in EMRA. SARS-CoV-2 specificity was not confirmed for the second-wave clones peaking on day 37. The study covered only a couple of mild cases, and larger cohorts including severe cases with pre-infection samples were considered necessary.

The sample comprised PBMCs or a T cell subset sorted from them (not recorded which). The origin of this receptor is a man aged 18 to 30 who had mild COVID-19 (a few samples of this study predate the infection). The sample titles of this study are shuffled in the database, so cell type and time point are left out; the donor was told from shared clones. The chain uses TRBV13 and TRBJ2-3; TRBD2 is perhaps the D gene, given 5 matching bases. The CDR3 region has the sequence CASSLAGPGSTDTQYF. In nucleotides, the sequence is TGTGCCAGCAGCTTAGCCGGACCGGGGAGCACAGATACGCAGTATTTT. When the CDR3 is completed using the reference TRBV13 and TRBJ2-3 genes on either side, the full variable domain is AAGVIQSPRHLIKEKRETATLKCYPIPRHDTVYWYQQGPGQDPQFLISFYEKMQSDKGSIPDRFSAQQFSDYHSELNMSSLELGDSALYFCASSLAGPGSTDTQYFGPGTRLTVL.